This T cell receptor beta chain was documented in a study of blood T cells in healthy people across ages. Study observations and caveats: Compared with aged donors, long-lived donors showed fewer expanded clones, suggesting selection. TCR beta diversity tracked closely with naive T cell percentage. Observed TCR beta diversity per million T cells went down as age went up. This fall followed a roughly linear course with age.

The CDR3 length is 11 residues. Germline loops: CDR1 SQVTM, CDR2 ANQGSEA. V lost 4 bases, J lost 12 bases, and 8 bases stayed unmatched. The use of a sample-barcoded 5' primer and a J-beta primer mix characterized a second PCR of roughly 6 to 11 cycles. Through a template-switch adaptor with 12 random nucleotides, each cDNA molecule received a tag. TCRdb called the 5' RACE reads again in MiXCR, with one record for every CDR3 protein. Seen here are around 1,900,000 distinct CDR3 sequences, about two fifths observed once, and the top ten hold 23%. Regarding this clonotype: Its antigen is not identified.

Sequencing used blood. The sequence came from a human donor in good health. The gene calls are TRBV29-1 and TRBJ1-1, with 7 bases fitting TRBD1. CDR3 sequence: CSVGTGQETFF. The CDR3 DNA is TGCAGCGTTGGGACAGGTCAAGAAACTTTCTTT.